Each of the 19 T cell receptor beta chains below was sequenced from the same sample in a study of T cell repertoires in cytomegalovirus infection. Each CDR3 protein gets one entry after TCRdb re-called the reads with MiXCR. Among more than 200,000 distinct CDR3 sequences listed, roughly 10% were seen once. The sample comprised PBMCs. These receptors were obtained from a human donor in good health (CMV status not recorded). Some clones in this sample may be carry-over from other donors' samples.

The V gene is TRBV25-1, the J gene TRBJ2-4, with 9 bases matching TRBD1. V shed 2 bases, J shed 5 bases, and the junction held 1 base outside the gene matches. The CDR3 has 14 amino acids. Germline V gene lookup returns CDR1 MGHDK and CDR2 SYGVNS. As DNA, the CDR3 is TGTGCCAGCAGTGAACGGACAGGGGAAAACATTCAGTACTTC. Its translation is CASSERTGENIQYF.

In this sample, this clonotype turned up many times. This chain connects TRBV28 to TRBJ2-5; 14 nucleotides align to TRBD2. The CDR3 runs 16 residues. Looked up from germline, CDR1 is MDHEN and CDR2 is SYDVKM. Trimming at V came to 6 bases and at J to 5 bases, leaving 8 bases not matched to a gene. The CDR3 sequence is CASRSGLAGGSETQYF. CDR3 nucleotide sequence: TGTGCCAGCAGATCTGGACTAGCGGGGGGTTCGGAGACCCAGTACTTC.

There are many counts of this clonotype. This sequence joins TRBV6-2 or TRBV6-3 and TRBJ2-7; D uncertain. This CDR3 region has 13 residues. Germline lookup yields CDR1 MNHEY and CDR2 SVGEGT. The ends were cut back, 6 bases at V and 3 bases at J, with 12 bases in the middle. The CDR3: CASSYSAYYEQYF. CDR3 nucleotides: TGTGCCAGCAGCTACAGTGCCTACTACGAGCAGTACTTC.

This clonotype has a handful of counts. The rearrangement uses TRBV7-3 and TRBJ2-2; D perhaps matches TRBD1 (6 bases). This CDR3 contains 13 residues. Germline values: CDR1 SGHTA, CDR2 FQGTGA. The V and J ends lost 6 bases and 7 bases respectively, with 12 bases between them. Here the CDR3 reads CASRPQGHGELFF. CDR3 nucleotide sequence: TGTGCCAGCAGGCCACAGGGCCACGGGGAGCTGTTTTTT.

This clonotype was observed at least ten times. J is TRBJ1-1 and V is TRBV6-1; D is uncertain. Germline CDR1 and CDR2: MNHNS and SASEGT. The CDR3 runs 13 residues. V was clipped by 7 bases and J by 4 bases, with 13 bases between them. CDR3 nucleotides: TGTGCCAGCACCAAAGGAGCCGTCACTGAAGCTTTCTTT. Amino acids: CASTKGAVTEAFF.

This clonotype was counted many times. The chain links TRBV19 to TRBJ2-2, with TRBD1 as a possible D gene (5 bases). The V and J ends lost 5 bases and 6 bases respectively, with 13 bases between them. The CDR3 loop spans 14 amino acids. The germline V gene has CDR1 LNHDA and CDR2 SQIVND (reference sequence). The CDR3 bases are TGTGCCAGTAGTGGAGTCTTCAGGGCCGGGGAGCTGTTTTTT. Translating it yields CASSGVFRAGELFF.

The chain joins TRBV12-3 or TRBV12-4 to TRBJ1-5; D remains ambiguous. V lost 6 bases to trimming and J lost 6 bases, with 15 bases between them. This CDR3 spans 14 amino acids. CDR3 DNA: TGTGCCAGCAGCCGAGATGAGGGCGTTCAGCCCCAGCATTTT. This sequence encodes CASSRDEGVQPQHF.

This clonotype was found many times. The chain joins TRBV7-2 to TRBJ1-6, with D possibly matching TRBD1 (6 bases). V lost 7 bases and J 9 bases, leaving 19 bases between the germline ends. CDR1 SGHTA and CDR2 FQGNSA come from the germline V gene. The CDR3 runs to 15 residues. The CDR3 DNA sequence: TGTGCCAGCAACCCACAGGGTTTTTCCGCTTCACCCCTCCACTTT. Translated: CASNPQGFSASPLHF.

This clonotype was observed at least ten times. The rearrangement links TRBV7-2 to TRBJ2-1; no clear D gene. V was cut by 2 bases and J by 7 bases, with 15 bases left in between. Germline CDR1 and CDR2: SGHTA and FQGNSA. The CDR3 has 15 residues. The CDR3 sequence is CASSLFSQLGNEQFF. DNA for the CDR3: TGTGCCAGCAGCTTATTTTCCCAATTAGGGAATGAGCAGTTCTTC.

The table lists this clonotype with many counts. This chain uses TRBV12-3 or TRBV12-4 with TRBJ2-7; D is unresolved. Between the trimmed V and J ends, which lost 6 bases and 3 bases, there was a span of 6 bases. The CDR3 runs to 11 residues. The CDR3 sequence: CASSLNYEQYF. The CDR3 bases are TGTGCCAGCAGCTTAAACTACGAGCAGTACTTC.

This sequence joins TRBV7-9 and TRBJ2-1; 7 bases line up with TRBD1. This CDR3 has 13 residues. The germline CDR1 and CDR2 sequences are SEHNR and FQNEAQ (reference sequence). V was pared by 4 bases and J by 5 bases, with 2 bases of the junction left unmatched. CDR3 in amino acids: CASSSGQNNEQFF. CDR3 DNA sequence: TGTGCCAGCAGCTCGGGACAGAACAATGAGCAGTTCTTC.

The rearrangement joins TRBV14 to TRBJ1-4; 9 nucleotides match TRBD1. Trimming at V came to 6 bases and at J to 8 bases, leaving 10 bases not matched to a gene. This CDR3 has 15 amino acids. The germline V gene encodes CDR1 SGHDN and CDR2 FVKESK. The CDR3 loop is CASSQQGALAEKLFF. The CDR3 region has the DNA TGTGCCAGCAGTCAACAGGGGGCCTTAGCAGAAAAACTGTTTTTT.

This clonotype was detected ten times or more. The chain links TRBV18 to TRBJ1-1, with D possibly TRBD1 on 5 matching bases. CDR1 and CDR2 (germline): KGHSH, LQKENI. The length of the CDR3 is 12 residues. Trimming cost V 3 bases and J 10 bases, with 12 bases left between them. The CDR3 loop is CASSPDSYLAFF. CDR3 nucleotides: TGTGCCAGCTCACCCGACAGTTATCTAGCTTTCTTT.

This clonotype was counted at least ten times. The J gene is TRBJ2-7, the V gene TRBV7-8; possible D gene TRBD2, 7 bases. Per germline, CDR1 SGHVS and CDR2 FQNEAQ. Trimming removed 3 bases from V and 1 base from J, with 13 bases in between. The CDR3 runs 15 residues. The CDR3, as DNA: TGTGCCAGCAGCTTTCTTAGGGGGGGTTCCTACGAGCAGTACTTC. This translates into CASSFLRGGSYEQYF.

This clonotype was counted ten times or more. The chain uses TRBV7-2 and TRBJ2-4; possibly TRBD2 for D (6 bases). Trimming removed 3 bases from V and 2 bases from J, with 8 bases in between. CDR3 size: 14 residues. Germline V CDR1 and CDR2: SGHTA, FQGNSA. CDR3 DNA sequence: TGTGCCAGCAGCTTTGGGGGGTCCAAAAACATTCAGTACTTC. Its translation: CASSFGGSKNIQYF.

The rearrangement uses TRBV20-1 and TRBJ1-6; D gene uncertain. Germline CDR1 DFQATT, CDR2 SNEGSKA (reference sequence). CDR3 length: 18 amino acids. Trimming removed 0 bases at V and 6 bases at J, with 21 bases between. The CDR3 sequence: CSARDHRKGLSVNSPLHF. In nucleotides, the CDR3 is TGCAGTGCTAGAGATCATCGTAAAGGTCTGTCAGTTAATTCACCCCTCCACTTT.

This clonotype was picked up many times. The chain employs TRBV2 and TRBJ2-5; D possibly corresponds to TRBD2 (7 bases). Per germline, CDR1 SNHLY and CDR2 FYNNEI. V lost 3 bases and J 4 bases, leaving 15 bases between the germline ends. This CDR3 contains 15 residues. CDR3 sequence reads: CASSEPGGGPETQYF. DNA for the CDR3: TGTGCCAGCAGTGAGCCGGGGGGCGGCCCAGAGACCCAGTACTTC.

This clonotype has just a few counts. The chain uses TRBV10-3 and TRBJ1-2; D is ambiguous. The germline V gene has CDR1 ENHRY and CDR2 SYGVKD. The germline V and J ends were trimmed by 5 bases and 4 bases, with 14 bases remaining between them. The CDR3 runs to 14 residues. The CDR3 loop reads CAISQADRPYGYTF. CDR3 nucleotides: TGTGCCATCAGTCAGGCGGACCGACCCTATGGCTACACCTTC.

This clonotype appeared many times. The J gene is TRBJ1-2, the V gene TRBV28; D is possibly TRBD1 (6 bases). The V gene lost 6 bases and the J gene lost 7 bases, with 12 bases spanning the gap. Germline CDR1 reads MDHEN; CDR2 reads SYDVKM. The length of the CDR3 is 12 residues. The CDR3 sequence: CASRVSGVGYTF. The CDR3 DNA is TGTGCCAGCAGGGTATCAGGGGTTGGCTACACCTTC.